This TCR beta chain comes out of a study of blood T cell repertoires in COVID-19. Study background: There were acute and convalescent COVID-19 samples, and they came from the United States, Italy and Spain.

The method was immunoSEQ multiplex PCR; TCRdb's version includes in-frame clones alone and lacks a portion of them. The sample records about 170,000 clones, approximately 90% being singletons. The participants were between roughly 18 and 89 years old and came from fewer than 25 US areas. Researchers sorted participants into cohorts using their self-reported clinical history. What the recovered Cohort 3 donors had was two negative PCRs, clearance, or symptom resolution. Germline lookup yields CDR1 KGHSH and CDR2 LQKENI. The CDR3 runs 13 residues. The ends lost 3 bases at V and 7 bases at J; junction bases unmatched: 5.

The J gene is TRBJ1-1, the V gene TRBV18, with 7 bases aligning to TRBD1. This receptor was identified in a woman aged 18-29 years who had recovered from COVID-19. Sequenced input: PBMCs or T cells enriched from blood (not recorded which). CDR3 bases: TGTGCCAGCTCACCCCCGGGACAGAATGAAGCTTTCTTT. Translated, it gives CASSPPGQNEAFF. The variable domain in full, with the rest retrieved from reference TRBV18 and TRBJ1-1, is NAGVMQNPRHLVRRRGQEARLRCSPMKGHSHVYWYRQLPEEGLKFMVYLQKENIIDESGMPKERFSAEFPKEGPSILRIQQVVRGDSAAYFCASSPPGQNEAFFGQGTRLTVV.